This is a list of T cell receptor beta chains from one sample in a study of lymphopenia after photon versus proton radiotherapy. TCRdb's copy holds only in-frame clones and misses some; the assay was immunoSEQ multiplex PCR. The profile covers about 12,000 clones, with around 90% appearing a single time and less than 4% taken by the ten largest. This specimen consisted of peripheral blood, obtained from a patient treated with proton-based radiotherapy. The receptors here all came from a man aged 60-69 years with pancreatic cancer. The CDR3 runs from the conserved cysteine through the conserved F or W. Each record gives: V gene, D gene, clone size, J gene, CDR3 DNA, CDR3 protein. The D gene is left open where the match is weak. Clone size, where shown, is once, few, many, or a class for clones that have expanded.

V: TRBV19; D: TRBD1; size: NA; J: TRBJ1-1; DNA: TGTGCCAGTAAGGGGGCCGACTTTTACACTGAAGCTTTCTTT; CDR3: CASKGADFYTEAFF
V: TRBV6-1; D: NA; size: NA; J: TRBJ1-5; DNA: TGTGCCAGCAGTGATCAGTATAGCAATCAGCCCCAGCATTTT; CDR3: CASSDQYSNQPQHF
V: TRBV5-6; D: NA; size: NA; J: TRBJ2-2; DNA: TGTGCCAGCAGCCCACCGGGACCCGTGGCCGGGGAGCTGTTTTTT; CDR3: CASSPPGPVAGELFF
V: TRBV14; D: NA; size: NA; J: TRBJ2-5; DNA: TGTGCCAGCAGCCTAGGGACGTTCCAAGAGACCCAGTACTTC; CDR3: CASSLGTFQETQYF
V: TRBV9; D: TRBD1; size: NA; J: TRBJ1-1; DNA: TGTGCCAGCAGCGGTGGGACAGGTCAGGGATACACTGAAGCTTTCTTT; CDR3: CASSGGTGQGYTEAFF
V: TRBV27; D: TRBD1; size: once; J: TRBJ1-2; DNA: TGTGCCAGCAGTCCGAGGACAGGTGACACTTATAACTATGGCTACACCTTC; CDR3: CASSPRTGDTYNYGYTF
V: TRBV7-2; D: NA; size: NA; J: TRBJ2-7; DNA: TGTGCCAGCAGCACCCGGACCAGGACCTCCTACGAGCAGTACTTC; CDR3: CASSTRTRTSYEQYF
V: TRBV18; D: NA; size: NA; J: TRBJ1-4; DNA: TGTGCCAGCTCACCAACCGTCCAGGAAAAACTGTTTTTT; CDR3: CASSPTVQEKLFF
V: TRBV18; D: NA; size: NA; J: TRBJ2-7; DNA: TGTGCCAGCTCACCGTCAGTCCGGAGCTACGAGCAGTACTTC; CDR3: CASSPSVRSYEQYF
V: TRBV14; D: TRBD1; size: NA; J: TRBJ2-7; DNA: TGTGCCAGCAGCCCACCGGGACAGGGGGTTTTCGAGCAGTACTTC; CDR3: CASSPPGQGVFEQYF
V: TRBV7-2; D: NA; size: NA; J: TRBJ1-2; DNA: TGTGCCAGCAGCCCGGAGTTTGGGGACTATGGCTACACCTTC; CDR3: CASSPEFGDYGYTF
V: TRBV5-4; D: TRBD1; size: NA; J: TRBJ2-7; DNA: TGTGCCAGCAGCTTAGGGGGACAGGAGTACGAGCAGTACTTC; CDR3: CASSLGGQEYEQYF
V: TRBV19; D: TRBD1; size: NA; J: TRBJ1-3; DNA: TGTGCCAGTACCGCGGACAGGAGGTCTATTGGAAACACCATATATTTT; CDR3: CASTADRRSIGNTIYF
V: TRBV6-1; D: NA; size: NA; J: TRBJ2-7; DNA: TGTGCCAGCAGGCTCGGGACACAAGTCTCCTACGAGCAGTACTTC; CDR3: CASRLGTQVSYEQYF
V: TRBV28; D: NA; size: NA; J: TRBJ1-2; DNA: TGTGCCAGCAGCAGTCCGGTCCCATATGGCTACACCTTC; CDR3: CASSSPVPYGYTF
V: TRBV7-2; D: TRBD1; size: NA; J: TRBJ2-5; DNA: TGTGCCAGCAGCTCGAACAGGGGGCAGGAGACCCAGTACTTC; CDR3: CASSSNRGQETQYF
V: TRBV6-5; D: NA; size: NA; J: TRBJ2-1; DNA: TGTGCCAGCAGTTACCGGGGTGGGGCCGATGAGCAGTTCTTC; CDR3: CASSYRGGADEQFF